The count of the clone carrying this T cell receptor beta chain is one. Its antigen remains unidentified. At one of its ends the junction is not consistent with the germline gene, which may arise from a read error. MiXCR, applied by TCRdb to the RT-PCR reads, yields one record per CDR3 protein. The table includes over 450,000 distinct CDR3 sequences, under 15% detected once. The data belong to a study of response to subunit inactivated influenza vaccine. Findings and limits, study-wide: The authors suggested that every seasonal influenza vaccination recruits few new T cells.

The TCR was taken from a man aged 45-60 years who received an inactivated influenza vaccine. The material sequenced was PBMCs from blood, taken 45 days after vaccination.

In nucleotides, the CDR3 is TGTGCCATCAGTTGGGGGGTTGGAGGGCAAGCGAACACCGGGGAGCTGTTTTTT. This gives the protein CAISWGVGGQANTGELFF. The chain employs TRBV12-3 or TRBV12-4 and TRBJ2-2, with D possibly TRBD2 on 6 matching bases. The CDR3 sequence is 18 residues long.